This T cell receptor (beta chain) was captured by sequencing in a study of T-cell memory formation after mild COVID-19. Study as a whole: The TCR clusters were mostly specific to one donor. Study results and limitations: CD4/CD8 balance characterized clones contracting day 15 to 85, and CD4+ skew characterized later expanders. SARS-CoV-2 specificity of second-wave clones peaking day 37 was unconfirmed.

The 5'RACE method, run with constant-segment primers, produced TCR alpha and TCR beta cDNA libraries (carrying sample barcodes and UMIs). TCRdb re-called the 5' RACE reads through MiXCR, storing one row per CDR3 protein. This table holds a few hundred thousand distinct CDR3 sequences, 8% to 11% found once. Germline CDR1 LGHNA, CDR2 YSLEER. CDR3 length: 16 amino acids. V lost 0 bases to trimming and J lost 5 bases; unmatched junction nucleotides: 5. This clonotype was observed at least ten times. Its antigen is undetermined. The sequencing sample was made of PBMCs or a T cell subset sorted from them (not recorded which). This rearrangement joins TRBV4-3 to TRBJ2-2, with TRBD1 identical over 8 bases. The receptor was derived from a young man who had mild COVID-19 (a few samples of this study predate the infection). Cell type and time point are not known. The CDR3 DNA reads TGCGCCAGCAGCCAAGAGAGGACAGGGAGGACCGGGGAGCTGTTTTTT. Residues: CASSQERTGRTGELFF.